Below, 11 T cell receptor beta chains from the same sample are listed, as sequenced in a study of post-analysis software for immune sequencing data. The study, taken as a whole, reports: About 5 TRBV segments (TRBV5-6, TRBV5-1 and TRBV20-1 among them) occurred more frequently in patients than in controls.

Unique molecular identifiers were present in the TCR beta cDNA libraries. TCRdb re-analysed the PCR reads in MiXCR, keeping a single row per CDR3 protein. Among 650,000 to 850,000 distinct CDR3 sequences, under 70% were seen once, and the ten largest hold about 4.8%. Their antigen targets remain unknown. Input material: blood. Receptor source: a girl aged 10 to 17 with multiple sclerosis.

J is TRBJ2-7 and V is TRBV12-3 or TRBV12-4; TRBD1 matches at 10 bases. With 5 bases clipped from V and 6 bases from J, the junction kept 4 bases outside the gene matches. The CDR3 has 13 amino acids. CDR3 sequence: CASSRRDRGEQYF. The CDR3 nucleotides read TGTGCCAGCAGTCGCCGGGACAGGGGCGAGCAGTACTTC.

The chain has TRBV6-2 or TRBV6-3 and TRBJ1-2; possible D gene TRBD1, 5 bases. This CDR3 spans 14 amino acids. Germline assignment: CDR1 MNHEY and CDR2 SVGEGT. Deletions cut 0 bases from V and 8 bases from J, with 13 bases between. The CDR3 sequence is CASSYSRGEAGYTF. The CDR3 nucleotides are TGTGCCAGCAGTTACTCGAGGGGAGAAGCAGGCTACACCTTC.

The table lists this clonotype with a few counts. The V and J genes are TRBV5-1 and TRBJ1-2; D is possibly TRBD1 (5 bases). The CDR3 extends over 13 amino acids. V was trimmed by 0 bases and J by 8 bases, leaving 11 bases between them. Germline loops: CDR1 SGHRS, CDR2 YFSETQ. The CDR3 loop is CASSLDSGLGYTF. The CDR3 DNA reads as TGCGCCAGCAGCTTGGATTCAGGGCTCGGCTACACCTTC.

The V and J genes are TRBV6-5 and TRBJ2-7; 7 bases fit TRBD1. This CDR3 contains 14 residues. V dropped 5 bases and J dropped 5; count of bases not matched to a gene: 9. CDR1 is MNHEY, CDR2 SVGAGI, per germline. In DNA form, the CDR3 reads TGTGCCAGCAGTCCGCGAACAGGGGTCCACGAGCAGTACTTC. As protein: CASSPRTGVHEQYF.

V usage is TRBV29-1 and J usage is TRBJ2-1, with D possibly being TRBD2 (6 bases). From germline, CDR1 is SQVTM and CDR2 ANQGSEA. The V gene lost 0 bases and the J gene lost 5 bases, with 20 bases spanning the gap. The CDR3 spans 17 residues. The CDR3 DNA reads TGCAGCGTTGAAGAACCCTCCGGGAGAGGGTCAAACAATGAGCAGTTCTTC. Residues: CSVEEPSGRGSNNEQFF.

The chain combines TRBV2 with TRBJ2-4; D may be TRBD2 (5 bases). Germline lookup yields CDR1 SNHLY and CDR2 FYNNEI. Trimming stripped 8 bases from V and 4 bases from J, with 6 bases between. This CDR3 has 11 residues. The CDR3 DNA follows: TGTGCCAGCCGGGGAAAAAACATTCAGTACTTC. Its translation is CASRGKNIQYF.

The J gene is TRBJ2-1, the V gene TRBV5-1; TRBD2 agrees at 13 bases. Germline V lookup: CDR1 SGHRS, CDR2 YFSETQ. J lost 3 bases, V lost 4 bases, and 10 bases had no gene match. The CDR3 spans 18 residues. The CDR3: CASSPKLAGGPIYNEQFF. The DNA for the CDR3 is TGCGCCAGCAGCCCGAAACTAGCGGGAGGGCCCATCTACAATGAGCAGTTCTTC. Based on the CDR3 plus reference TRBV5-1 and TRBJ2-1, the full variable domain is KAGVTQTPRYLIKTRGQQVTLSCSPISGHRSVSWYQQTPGQGLQFLFEYFSETQRNKGNFPGRFSGRQFSNSRSEMNVSTLELGDSALYLCASSPKLAGGPIYNEQFFGPGTRLTVL.

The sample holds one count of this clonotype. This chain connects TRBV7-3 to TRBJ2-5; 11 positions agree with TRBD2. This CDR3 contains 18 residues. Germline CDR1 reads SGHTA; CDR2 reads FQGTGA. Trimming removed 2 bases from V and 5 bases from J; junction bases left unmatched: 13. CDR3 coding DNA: TGTGCCAGCAGCTTAGGGCTAGCGGGAGGAACCGGCTGGGAGACCCAGTACTTC. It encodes CASSLGLAGGTGWETQYF. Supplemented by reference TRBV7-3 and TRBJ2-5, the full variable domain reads GAGVSQTPSNKVTEKGKYVELRCDPISGHTALYWYRQSLGQGPEFLIYFQGTGAADDSGLPNDRFFAVRPEGSVSTLKIQRTERGDSAVYLCASSLGLAGGTGWETQYFGPGTRLLVL.

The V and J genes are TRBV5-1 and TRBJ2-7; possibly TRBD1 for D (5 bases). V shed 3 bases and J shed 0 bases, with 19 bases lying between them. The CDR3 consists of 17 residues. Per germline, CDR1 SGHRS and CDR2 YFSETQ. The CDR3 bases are TGCGCCAGCAGCTCCGACAGAAACCAGCTTTACTCCTACGAGCAGTACTTC. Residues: CASSSDRNQLYSYEQYF.

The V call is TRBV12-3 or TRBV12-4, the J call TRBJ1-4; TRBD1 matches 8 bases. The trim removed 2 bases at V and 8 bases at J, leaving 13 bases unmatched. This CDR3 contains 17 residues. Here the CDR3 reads CASSLRGPDRGVEKLFF. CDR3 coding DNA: TGTGCCAGCAGTTTAAGGGGCCCCGACAGGGGAGTGGAAAAACTGTTTTTT.

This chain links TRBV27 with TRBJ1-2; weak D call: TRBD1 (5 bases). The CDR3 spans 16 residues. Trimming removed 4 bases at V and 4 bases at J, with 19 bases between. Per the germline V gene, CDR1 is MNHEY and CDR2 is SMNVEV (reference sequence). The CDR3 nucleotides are TGTGCCAGCAGTTCGCATGCCCGGGACGGTCGCTATGGCTACACCTTC. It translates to CASSSHARDGRYGYTF.